This T cell receptor beta chain was captured by sequencing in a study of T cells in Graves' hyperthyroidism and ophthalmopathy. Trimming cost V 7 bases and J 6 bases, with 21 bases left between them. The CDR3 totals 15 residues. Germline V gene data show CDR1 as SGHDN and CDR2 as FVKESK. Uncontrolled infection, other autoimmune disease, pregnancy and lactation each barred patients from inclusion. Amplified TCR beta CDR3 regions derived from RNA transcripts. The study used the HTBI primer set for a first-round RT-PCR of the TCR CDR3. TCRdb analysed the multiplex PCR reads with MiXCR anew, one entry per CDR3 protein. This sample has about 640,000 distinct CDR3 sequences; more than 20% occur once, and the top ten carry 30% to 40%. Turning to this clonotype: As yet, its antigen is unknown. Just one base apart from a much larger clone, this may be a read error.

Broader study findings: A median roughly 6.6 months before onset, the model predicted ophthalmopathy. From stable hyperthyroidism, ophthalmopathy was set apart by a 13 V-J model. Researchers found most expanded thyroid clonotypes above 0.001 in blood as well.

The gene calls are TRBV14 and TRBJ1-1; D remains ambiguous. The origin of this receptor is a man under 40 with Graves' ophthalmopathy. Sequencing used blood. CDR3 protein: CASNLFGTDHPEAFF. In nucleotides, the CDR3 is TGTGCCAGCAACCTCTTTGGCACAGATCACCCTGAAGCTTTCTTT.